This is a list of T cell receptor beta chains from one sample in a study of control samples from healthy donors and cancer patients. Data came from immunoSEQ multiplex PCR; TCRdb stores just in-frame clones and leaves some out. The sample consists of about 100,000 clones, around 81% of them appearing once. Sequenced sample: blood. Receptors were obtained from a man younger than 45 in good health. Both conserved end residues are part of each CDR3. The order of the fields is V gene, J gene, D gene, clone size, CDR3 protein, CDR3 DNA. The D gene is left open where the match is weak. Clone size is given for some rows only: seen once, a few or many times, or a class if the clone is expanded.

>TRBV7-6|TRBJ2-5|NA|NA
CASSSRQSVGGRETQYF
TGTGCCAGCAGCTCTCGACAGTCCGTGGGTGGTCGAGAGACCCAGTACTTC
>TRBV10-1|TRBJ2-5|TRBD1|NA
CASSGSFGTGSETQYF
TGCGCCAGCAGTGGTTCCTTCGGGACAGGTTCGGAGACCCAGTACTTC
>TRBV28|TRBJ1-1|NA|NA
CASSSPGNTEAFF
TGTGCCAGCAGTTCTCCAGGGAACACTGAAGCTTTCTTT
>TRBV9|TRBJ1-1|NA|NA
CASSPGRRSGAFF
TGTGCCAGCAGCCCCGGGAGGCGGAGTGGTGCTTTCTTT
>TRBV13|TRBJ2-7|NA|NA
CASSLGRGDEQYF
TGTGCCAGCAGCTTAGGCAGGGGAGACGAGCAGTACTTC
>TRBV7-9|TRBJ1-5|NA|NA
CASSDTGRAQHF
TGTGCCAGCAGCGACACAGGACGGGCCCAGCATTTT
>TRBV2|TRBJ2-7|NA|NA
CASSVNLAGEQYF
TGTGCCAGCAGTGTTAATCTTGCTGGCGAGCAGTACTTC
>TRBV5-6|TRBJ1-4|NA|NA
CASSLDSGATNEKLFF
TGTGCCAGCAGCTTGGACTCGGGAGCAACTAATGAAAAACTGTTTTTT
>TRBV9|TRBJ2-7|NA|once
CASSPTGLSYEQYF
TGTGCCAGCAGCCCGACAGGACTTTCCTACGAGCAGTACTTC
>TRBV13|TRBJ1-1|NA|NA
CASSLGPNTEAFF
TGTGCCAGCAGCTTAGGTCCGAACACTGAAGCTTTCTTT
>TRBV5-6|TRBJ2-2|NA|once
CASSLAFRENTGELFF
TGTGCCAGCAGCTTGGCCTTTCGGGAAAACACCGGGGAGCTGTTTTTT
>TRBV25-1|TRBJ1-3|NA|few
CASSGRGSGNTIYF
TGTGCCAGCAGTGGGAGGGGTTCTGGAAACACCATATATTTT
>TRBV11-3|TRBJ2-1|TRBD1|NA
CASSADRGSYNEQFF
TGTGCCAGCAGCGCAGACAGGGGGTCCTACAATGAGCAGTTCTTC